Following are 5 T cell receptor beta chains from one sample sequenced in a study of cytomegalovirus exposure and HLA in healthy donors (dated by TCRdb to about 2017). The library was produced with the immunoSEQ multiplex PCR assay. The multiplex PCR relied on a mix of 60 forward primers for TCR Vbeta segments and 13 reverse primers for TCR Jbeta segments. TCRdb obtained this table from immuneACCESS and retained in-frame rearrangements with V and J assigned. These tables miss some clones; where compared with another copy, unresolved V genes account for less than half of the shortfall, and the remainder is unexplained. In this sample the table shows roughly 170,000 clones, approximately 81% of which occur a single time. The ten largest clonotypes hold approximately 0.8% of the sample. Material for sequencing was PBMCs. Every receptor here comes from a woman younger than 35 in good health and CMV-seronegative.

The J gene is TRBJ2-3, the V gene TRBV29-1; D is possibly TRBD1 (6 bases). The CDR3 length is 10 residues. The V and J ends lost 3 bases and 8 bases respectively, with 6 bases between them. In germline, CDR1 is SQVTM, CDR2 ANQGSEA. Here the CDR3 reads CSVEDSTQYF. CDR3 DNA sequence: TGCAGCGTTGAGGACAGTACGCAGTATTTT.

This clone was detected only a few times. The V and J genes are TRBV9 and TRBJ2-1; the D gene is possibly TRBD2 (5 bases). CDR1 and CDR2 from the germline V gene are SGDLS and YYNGEE. Trimming stripped 3 bases from V and 8 bases from J, with 18 bases between. CDR3 length: 15 residues. DNA of the CDR3: TGTGCCAGCAGCGGAGCGGCCCCGAGTTCCCATGAGCAGTTCTTC. This sequence encodes CASSGAAPSSHEQFF.

The chain couples TRBV4-2 to TRBJ1-5; TRBD1 agrees at 7 bases. Germline trimming cut 5 bases from V and 2 bases from J; bases unmatched to any gene: 3. The CDR3 runs 14 residues. CDR1 LGHNA and CDR2 YNFKEQ come from the germline V gene. The CDR3 region is CASSSGQGNQPQHF. CDR3 DNA sequence: TGTGCCAGCAGCTCCGGACAGGGCAATCAGCCCCAGCATTTT.

This clone was counted between two and nine times. The chain employs TRBV13 and TRBJ2-7; 7 bases align to TRBD1. V trimming: 5 bases; J trimming: 4 bases; junction bases outside the gene matches: 8. The length of the CDR3 is 14 residues. Germline lookup yields CDR1 PRHDT and CDR2 FYEKMQ (reference sequence). The CDR3 loop reads CASSRPGTVYEQYF. For the CDR3, the DNA is TGTGCCAGCAGCCGGCCCGGGACAGTGTACGAGCAGTACTTC.

V gene TRBV6-6 combines with J gene TRBJ2-5, with 8 positions matching TRBD1. The CDR3 loop spans 15 amino acids. V trimming: 5 bases; J trimming: 5 bases; junction bases outside the gene matches: 10. The germline V gene has CDR1 MNHNY and CDR2 SVGAGI (reference sequence). The CDR3 region has the DNA TGTGCCAGCAGTATGGACAGGGTGGAATATGAGACCCAGTACTTC. This codes for CASSMDRVEYETQYF.